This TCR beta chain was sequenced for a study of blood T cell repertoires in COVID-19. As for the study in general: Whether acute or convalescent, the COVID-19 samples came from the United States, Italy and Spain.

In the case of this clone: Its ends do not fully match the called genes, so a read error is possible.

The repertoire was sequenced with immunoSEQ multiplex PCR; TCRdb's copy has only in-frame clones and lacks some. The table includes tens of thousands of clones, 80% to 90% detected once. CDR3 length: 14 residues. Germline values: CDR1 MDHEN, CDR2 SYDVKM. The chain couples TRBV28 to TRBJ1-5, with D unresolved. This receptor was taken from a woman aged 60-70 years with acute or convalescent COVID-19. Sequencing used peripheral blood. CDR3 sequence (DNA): TGTGCCAGCAGTATCACGACCCCAGCCCAAGGCCAGGATTTT. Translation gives CASSITTPAQGQDF. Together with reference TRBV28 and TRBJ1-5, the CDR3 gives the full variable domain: DVKVTQSSRYLVKRTGEKVFLECVQDMDHENMFWYRQDPGLGLRLIYFSYDVKMKEKGDIPEGYSVSREKKERFSLILESASTNQTSMYLCASSITTPAQGQDFGDGTRLSIL.